These 7 T cell receptor beta chains were sequenced from one sample in a study of technical replicates of blood from several donors. Generated by immunoSEQ multiplex PCR, the TCRdb table keeps only in-frame clones and is missing some. The sample consists of more than 70,000 clones, 93% of them appearing once. Specimen: T cells isolated from PBMCs. These receptor sequences come from a human donor in good health.

CDR3 region: CASSLRTSGADTQYF. The DNA for the CDR3 is TGCGCCAGCAGCCTACGGACTAGTGGGGCAGATACGCAGTATTTT. The chain links TRBV5-1 to TRBJ2-3; 7 bases are a match to TRBD2. Germline CDR1 SGHRS, CDR2 YFSETQ. The CDR3 contains 15 residues. The ends lost 4 bases at V and 4 bases at J; junction bases unmatched: 9.

The chain is built from TRBV10-2 and TRBJ2-1; 9 bases map to TRBD2. V was clipped by 0 bases and J by 0 bases; unmatched bases: 3. This CDR3 comprises 17 residues. Germline loops: CDR1 WSHSY, CDR2 SAAADI. The CDR3 here is CASSESSGGSSYNEQFF. The CDR3 DNA reads as TGCGCCAGCAGTGAGTCTAGCGGGGGAAGCTCCTACAATGAGCAGTTCTTC.

A single count supports this clone. The chain has TRBV5-4 and TRBJ2-4; TRBD2 matches 8 bases. CDR3 length: 17 amino acids. Germline V gene data show CDR1 as SGHNT and CDR2 as YYREEE (reference sequence). Trimming at V came to 2 bases and at J to 1 base, leaving 8 bases not matched to a gene. CDR3 protein: CASSLGRGGPAKNIQYF. The CDR3 nucleotides are TGTGCCAGCAGCTTAGGCCGCGGGGGGCCGGCCAAAAACATTCAGTACTTC.

CDR3 sequence reads: CASSRGYTDTQYF. As DNA, the CDR3 is TGTGCCAGCAGCCGCGGATACACAGATACGCAGTATTTT. This sequence joins TRBV9 and TRBJ2-3; D unclear. The germline gives CDR1 SGDLS, CDR2 YYNGEE. Trimming cost V 4 bases and J 2 bases, with 8 bases left between them. This CDR3 has 13 residues.

This chain links TRBV29-1 with TRBJ2-7; perhaps TRBD1 as D (5 bases). The CDR3 consists of 14 residues. Germline V gives CDR1 SQVTM, CDR2 ANQGSEA. V lost 4 bases to trimming and J lost 6 bases, with 19 bases between them. CDR3: CSVVGGRDGVEQYF. In nucleotides, the CDR3 is TGCAGCGTTGTCGGCGGCAGGGATGGGGTCGAGCAGTACTTC.

The V gene is TRBV7-9, the J gene TRBJ1-2; D is perhaps TRBD1 (6 bases). CDR1 is SEHNR and CDR2 is FQNEAQ in the germline V gene (reference sequence). This CDR3 contains 15 residues. Trimming removed 1 base from V and 3 bases from J, with 12 bases in between. CDR3 bases: TGTGCCAGCAGCTTAGAAGGTCGGACAGACTATGGCTACACCTTC. Amino acids: CASSLEGRTDYGYTF.

The chain combines TRBV28 with TRBJ1-2; D ambiguous. V shed 5 bases and J shed 7 bases, with 20 bases lying between them. Germline assignment: CDR1 MDHEN and CDR2 SYDVKM. The CDR3 spans 15 residues. CDR3 amino acids: CASSPAGSPRIGYTF. DNA of the CDR3: TGTGCCAGCAGTCCGGCGGGCTCGCCAAGAATTGGCTACACCTTC.